One sample yielded the 3 T cell receptor beta chains listed below, sequenced in a study of T cell repertoires in cytomegalovirus infection. TCRdb processed the reads anew with MiXCR; each CDR3 protein has one entry. The data show about 100,000 distinct CDR3 sequences, with under 25% seen just once and 30% to 40% held by the top ten. What was sequenced was CD8+ T cells from PBMCs. The receptors come from a human donor in good health (CMV status not recorded). Some clones in this sample may be carry-over from other donors' samples.

This clonotype was seen more than once but under ten times. V usage is TRBV7-9 and J usage is TRBJ1-1; 8 positions agree with TRBD1. The trim removed 5 bases at V and 4 bases at J, leaving 12 bases unmatched. The CDR3 covers 16 residues. The germline gives CDR1 SEHNR, CDR2 FQNEAQ (reference sequence). The CDR3 loop reads CASSNTDREQGTEAFF. The CDR3 DNA reads as TGTGCCAGCAGCAATACGGACAGGGAACAAGGCACTGAAGCTTTCTTT.

This chain uses TRBV5-4 with TRBJ2-3; TRBD1 is a possible D gene (5 bases). V was pared by 0 bases and J by 0 bases, with 11 bases between. Germline V gives CDR1 SGHNT, CDR2 YYREEE (reference sequence). CDR3 length: 16 amino acids. The CDR3 DNA reads TGTGCCAGCAGCTTGGACCCAGGGTCGAGCACAGATACGCAGTATTTT. This sequence encodes CASSLDPGSSTDTQYF.

This clonotype was observed a handful of times. The rearrangement joins TRBV10-3 to TRBJ2-1; the match to TRBD2 covers 10 bases. Per the germline V gene, CDR1 is ENHRY and CDR2 is SYGVKD. V shed 3 bases and J 6 bases; nucleotides not matched to a gene: 2. The CDR3 has 14 amino acids. DNA for the CDR3: TGTGCCATCAGTGATAGCGGGGGGCCCAATGAGCAGTTCTTC. Translation gives CAISDSGGPNEQFF.